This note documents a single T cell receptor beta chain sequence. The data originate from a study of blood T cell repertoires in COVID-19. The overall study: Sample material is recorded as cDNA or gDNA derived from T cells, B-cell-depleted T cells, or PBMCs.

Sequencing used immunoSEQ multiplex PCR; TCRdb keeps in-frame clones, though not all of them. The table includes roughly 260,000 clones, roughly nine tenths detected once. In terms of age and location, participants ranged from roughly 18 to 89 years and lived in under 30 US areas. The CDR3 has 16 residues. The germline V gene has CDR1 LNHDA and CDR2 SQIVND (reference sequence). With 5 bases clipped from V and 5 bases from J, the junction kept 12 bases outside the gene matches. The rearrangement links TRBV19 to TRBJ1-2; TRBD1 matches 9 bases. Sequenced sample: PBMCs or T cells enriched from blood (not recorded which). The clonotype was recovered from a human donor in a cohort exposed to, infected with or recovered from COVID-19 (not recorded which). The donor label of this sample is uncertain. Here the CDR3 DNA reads TGTGCCAGTAGTCCACAGGGGGCGCAGGCACTTTATGGCTACACCTTC. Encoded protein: CASSPQGAQALYGYTF.